Sequencing of this TCR beta chain was carried out in a study of Graves' ophthalmopathy and Graves' hyperthyroidism. Findings of the study overall: Detected in blood as well were most expanded thyroid clonotypes with frequency above 0.001.

Using RNA transcripts, the TCR beta CDR3 regions were amplified. In the first round, RT-PCR was carried out with HTBI primers, and a multiplex PCR formed the second round. TCRdb used MiXCR to reprocess the multiplex PCR reads, holding one entry per CDR3 protein. The sample includes hundreds of thousands of distinct CDR3 sequences, about 20% seen only once; the top ten take around 6.9%. The J segment lost 2 bases and the V segment lost 3 bases, leaving 3 bases of the junction unmatched. There are 14 residues in the CDR3. The germline gives CDR1 MDHEN, CDR2 SYDVKM. Orbital computed tomography, together with clinical symptoms, serum thyroxine, TRAb and thyroid ultrasound, was used for diagnosis. In this sample, this clonotype turned up many times. Its matching antigen is unknown.

This TCR was recovered from a woman aged 18-30 years with stable Graves' hyperthyroidism. Some clones in this sample may be carry-over from other donors' samples. Sequencing input: peripheral blood. This chain links TRBV28 with TRBJ2-5, with TRBD1 identical over 7 bases. This CDR3 reads CASSFGTAQETQYF. As DNA, the CDR3 is TGTGCCAGCAGTTTTGGGACAGCTCAAGAGACCCAGTACTTC.